Below are 19 T cell receptor beta chains sequenced from a single sample in a study of blood T cell repertoires in COVID-19. Method: immunoSEQ multiplex PCR; TCRdb's copy keeps in-frame clones and lacks some. Here the sample spans about 55,000 clones, just under 90% being singletons. Material for sequencing was peripheral blood. Receptor source: a man aged 55 to 69 with acute or convalescent COVID-19.

The CDR3 DNA is TGTGCCAGCAGTTACCCCTCGGGACAGGTGAACACTGAAGCTTTCTTT. The encoded protein is CASSYPSGQVNTEAFF. The V and J genes are TRBV6-2 or TRBV6-3 and TRBJ1-1; 8 bases align to TRBD1. V shed 2 bases and J 0 bases; nucleotides not matched to a gene: 5. The CDR3 length is 16 residues. From germline, CDR1 is MNHEY and CDR2 SVGEGT.

Details on this clone: One junction end disagrees with the germline gene, perhaps due to a read error. V gene TRBV7-7 combines with J gene TRBJ2-7; D gene ambiguous. The CDR3 spans 12 residues. Germline loops: CDR1 SSHAT, CDR2 FNYEAQ (reference sequence). In nucleotides, the CDR3 is TGTGCTAGCACCCCCCTCTCCTACGAGCAGTACTTC. Its protein product is CASTPLSYEQYF.

The J gene is TRBJ2-1, the V gene TRBV6-6; 9 bases fit TRBD2. CDR3 length: 20 residues. Germline trimming cut 6 bases from V and 1 base from J; bases unmatched to any gene: 19. The germline V gene has CDR1 MNHNY and CDR2 SVGAGI (reference sequence). CDR3 in amino acids: CASSSGWGGLASISYNEQFF. The DNA of the CDR3 is TGTGCCAGCAGCTCCGGGTGGGGAGGACTAGCGAGTATATCCTACAATGAGCAGTTCTTC.

The chain has TRBV18 and TRBJ2-1, with 7 bases identical to TRBD1. Germline CDR1 is KGHSH and CDR2 is LQKENI. After removal of 0 bases from V and 11 bases from J, the junction contained 1 base not matched to a gene. The CDR3 covers 12 residues. CDR3: CASSPPGQQQFF. The CDR3 DNA sequence: TGTGCCAGCTCACCACCGGGACAGCAGCAGTTCTTC.

Written as DNA, the CDR3 is TGTGCCATCAGTGACAGGACTGAAGCTTTCTTT. Translating it yields CAISDRTEAFF. The chain couples TRBV10-3 to TRBJ1-1, with D unresolved. From germline, CDR1 is ENHRY and CDR2 SYGVKD. Trimming shortened V by 3 bases and J by 5 bases, and 4 bases separated the two germline ends. The CDR3 is made up of 11 amino acids.

This rearrangement joins TRBV29-1 to TRBJ1-1; D gene ambiguous. The CDR3 has 13 amino acids. The V and J ends lost 7 bases and 1 base respectively, with 13 bases between them. Germline V CDR1 and CDR2: SQVTM, ANQGSEA. The CDR3 DNA follows: TGCAGCGCTCTACAGAAATCGAACACTGAAGCTTTCTTT. It encodes CSALQKSNTEAFF.

The chain combines TRBV7-2 with TRBJ2-7; 7 positions agree with TRBD1. V shed 3 bases, J shed 3 bases, and the junction held 2 bases outside the gene matches. There are 13 residues in the CDR3. Germline lookup yields CDR1 SGHTA and CDR2 FQGNSA. The CDR3 nucleotides read TGTGCCAGCAGCTTGGGACAGTACTACGAGCAGTACTTC. This codes for CASSLGQYYEQYF.

The CDR3 loop is CASSLLSLSRGGDTQYF. The CDR3 DNA reads TGTGCCAGCAGTTTACTCTCTCTCTCCAGGGGTGGGGATACGCAGTATTTT. This chain connects TRBV28 to TRBJ2-3; D may be TRBD1 (6 bases). Germline CDR1 is MDHEN and CDR2 is SYDVKM. Deletions cut 2 bases from V and 6 bases from J, with 21 bases between. This CDR3 spans 17 amino acids. Full variable domain (rest looked up from reference TRBV28 and TRBJ2-3): DVKVTQSSRYLVKRTGEKVFLECVQDMDHENMFWYRQDPGLGLRLIYFSYDVKMKEKGDIPEGYSVSREKKERFSLILESASTNQTSMYLCASSLLSLSRGGDTQYFGPGTRLTVL.

This sequence joins TRBV4-3 and TRBJ2-1; 9 nucleotides line up with TRBD2. Trimming at V came to 3 bases and at J to 6 bases, leaving 6 bases not matched to a gene. Looked up from germline, CDR1 is LGHNA and CDR2 is YSLEER. The CDR3 loop spans 15 amino acids. The CDR3 nucleotides are TGCGCCAGCAGCCACGACCGGGGACTAGCCAATGAGCAGTTCTTC. Its translation: CASSHDRGLANEQFF.

The rearrangement uses TRBV28 and TRBJ1-5; 9 positions agree with TRBD1. From germline, CDR1 is MDHEN and CDR2 SYDVKM. CDR3 length equals 16 residues. Germline trimming cut 7 bases from V and 7 bases from J; bases unmatched to any gene: 14. The CDR3 bases are TGTGCCAGCATGGGTGCTGGGACAGGGATTTGGCAGCCCCAGCATTTT. This gives the protein CASMGAGTGIWQPQHF.

The chain recombines TRBV11-3 with TRBJ2-1; the match to TRBD2 covers 8 bases. CDR1 and CDR2 (germline): SGHNT, YENEEA. V lost 4 bases, J lost 8 bases, and 13 bases stayed unmatched. CDR3 length: 16 residues. Written as DNA, the CDR3 is TGTGCCAGCAGCTCCGGGACTAGGGATTTTATGGATGAGCAGTTCTTC. It yields the protein CASSSGTRDFMDEQFF.

This clone was found once. The chain employs TRBV7-2 and TRBJ2-7; 12 bases align to TRBD2. The trim removed 6 bases at V and 1 base at J, leaving 4 bases unmatched. This CDR3 contains 15 residues. Germline CDR1 reads SGHTA; CDR2 reads FQGNSA. Written as DNA, the CDR3 is TGTGCCAGCAGTCCCGGGACTAGCGGGTCCTACGAGCAGTACTTC. Translating gives CASSPGTSGSYEQYF.

The chain carries TRBV29-1 and TRBJ1-4; perhaps TRBD1 as D (5 bases). CDR3 length: 17 amino acids. Germline assignment: CDR1 SQVTM and CDR2 ANQGSEA. V gave up 6 bases and J gave up 7 bases, with 27 bases separating them. The CDR3 sequence is CSVRSTGAAGGSEKLFF. CDR3 nucleotides: TGCAGCGTGAGATCGACGGGAGCCGCCGGGGGAAGTGAAAAACTGTTTTTT.

This rearrangement joins TRBV7-6 to TRBJ2-3; 13 bases line up with TRBD2. This CDR3 is built from 18 residues. V gave up 5 bases and J gave up 0 bases; unmatched junction bases: 8. CDR1 is SGHVS, CDR2 FNYEAQ, per germline. CDR3 amino acids: CASSRGTSGVTSTDTQYF. In nucleotides, the CDR3 is TGTGCCAGCAGCCGAGGGACTAGCGGGGTGACTAGCACAGATACGCAGTATTTT. Using reference TRBV7-6 and TRBJ2-3 for the parts outside the CDR3, the full variable domain is GAGVSQSPRYKVTKRGQDVALRCDPISGHVSLYWYRQALGQGPEFLTYFNYEAQQDKSGLPNDRFSAERPEGSISTLTIQRTEQRDSAMYRCASSRGTSGVTSTDTQYFGPGTRLTVL.

The chain links TRBV10-3 to TRBJ2-3; tentative D call: TRBD1 (6 bases). V was trimmed by 3 bases and J by 12 bases, leaving 19 bases between them. Germline V gives CDR1 ENHRY, CDR2 SYGVKD. There are 14 residues in the CDR3. CDR3: CAISEPRQALLQYF. DNA of the CDR3: TGTGCCATCAGTGAACCCAGACAGGCCCTCCTTCAGTATTTT.

This rearrangement joins TRBV30 to TRBJ1-2, with no clear D. CDR1 and CDR2 (germline): GTSNPN, SVGIG (reference sequence). The CDR3 is 12 amino acids. V was trimmed by 4 bases and J by 0 bases, leaving 6 bases between them. CDR3 DNA sequence: TGTGCCTGGACGGTCACTAACTATGGCTACACCTTC. It encodes CAWTVTNYGYTF.

This clone turned up a few times. This chain connects TRBV5-6 to TRBJ1-2, with D perhaps TRBD1 (6 bases). CDR1 and CDR2 (germline): SGHDT, YYEEEE. V lost 4 bases to trimming and J lost 0 bases, with 10 bases between them. The length of the CDR3 is 14 residues. The CDR3 loop is CASSHDRTNYGYTF. Here the CDR3 DNA reads TGTGCCAGCAGCCACGACAGGACTAACTATGGCTACACCTTC.

This chain links TRBV28 with TRBJ2-3, with TRBD1 matching over 7 bases. This CDR3 region has 14 residues. Germline V lookup: CDR1 MDHEN, CDR2 SYDVKM. V lost 5 bases to trimming and J lost 6 bases; unmatched junction nucleotides: 8. The CDR3 DNA follows: TGTGCCAGCAGTCTCCTGACACAGGGGGATACGCAGTATTTT. This encodes CASSLLTQGDTQYF. The variable domain in full, completed from reference TRBV28 and TRBJ2-3, reads DVKVTQSSRYLVKRTGEKVFLECVQDMDHENMFWYRQDPGLGLRLIYFSYDVKMKEKGDIPEGYSVSREKKERFSLILESASTNQTSMYLCASSLLTQGDTQYFGPGTRLTVL.

This chain connects TRBV6-6 to TRBJ2-2, with D unresolved. The CDR3 covers 15 residues. Germline CDR1 and CDR2: MNHNY and SVGAGI (reference sequence). With 1 base removed from V and 4 bases from J, the gap between germline ends came to 10 bases. The CDR3 is CASSYFGSRTGELFF. CDR3 bases: TGTGCCAGCAGTTACTTCGGGTCGCGCACCGGGGAGCTGTTTTTT.